The clone carrying this T cell receptor beta chain was picked up a small number of times. What it recognizes is unknown. From the reads, TCRdb called clonotypes with MiXCR, one entry per CDR3 protein. The table has about 180,000 distinct CDR3 sequences, 20% to 25% seen once. The data are from a study of T cell repertoires in cytomegalovirus infection. Study-wide background: CMV epitopes, recently identified HLA-C-restricted and well-studied HLA-B-restricted, were used. Both CMV infection and a matching HLA type were indicated by public TCR beta signatures.

Study results and limitations: Clonotype analysis showed dominance of the ex vivo response by HLA-C-restricted CMV-specific TCR beta clonotypes. Summed frequency of shared TCR beta families picked out CMV carriers who also had the relevant HLA.

CDR1 is SEHNR and CDR2 is FQNEAQ in the germline V gene (reference sequence). This CDR3 is 16 amino acids long. Trimming left V 4 bases short and J 1 base short, with 16 bases between. The sample consisted of CD8+ T cells from cultured PBMCs, taken from culture after CMV antigen stimulation. This receptor was identified in a human donor in good health (CMV status not recorded). Some clones in this sample may be carry-over from other donors' samples. The chain joins TRBV7-9 to TRBJ1-1, with D possibly TRBD1 on 6 matching bases. The chain's CDR3 is CASSSPPDRPNTEAFF. The CDR3 DNA reads TGTGCCAGCAGCTCCCCCCCTGACAGGCCGAACACTGAAGCTTTCTTT. Full variable domain (outside the CDR3, taken from reference TRBV7-9 and TRBJ1-1): DTGVSQNPRHKITKRGQNVTFRCDPISEHNRLYWYRQTLGQGPEFLTYFQNEAQLEKSRLLSDRFSAERPKGSFSTLEIQRTEQGDSAMYLCASSSPPDRPNTEAFFGQGTRLTVV.